Listed below are T cell receptor beta chains from one sample, sequenced in a study. Profiled with immunoSEQ multiplex PCR; TCRdb holds only in-frame clones, not every one. The sample has roughly 68,000 clones, around 93% seen once. Sequences were obtained from PBMCs. These receptors came from a middle-aged man with rheumatoid arthritis. CDR3s include the opening cysteine and the closing phenylalanine or tryptophan. Each record gives: CDR3 DNA, CDR3 protein, J gene, D gene, V gene, clone size. The D gene is left open where the match is weak. The size of a clone is reported for some rows only, either as once, few or many, or as a class for expanded clones.

CDR3 DNA: TGCAGCGTCGGGACAGGGAATGAGCAGTTCTTC
CDR3 protein: CSVGTGNEQFF
J gene: TRBJ2-1
D gene: TRBD1
V gene: TRBV29-1
clone size: .

CDR3 DNA: TGTGCCAGCAGCGATCCGGGACGGGGGGACAATGAGCAGTTCTTC
CDR3 protein: CASSDPGRGDNEQFF
J gene: TRBJ2-1
D gene: TRBD2
V gene: TRBV9
clone size: once

CDR3 DNA: TGTGCCAGCAGTTCCCCAACCGGGGCTCGTCGTGAAGCTTTCTTT
CDR3 protein: CASSSPTGARREAFF
J gene: TRBJ1-1
D gene: .
V gene: TRBV28
clone size: .

CDR3 DNA: TGTGCCAGCAGTTTATTAGGGGCCAACTACGAGCAGTACTTC
CDR3 protein: CASSLLGANYEQYF
J gene: TRBJ2-7
D gene: .
V gene: TRBV27
clone size: .

CDR3 DNA: TGTGCCACCAGTCCCCCTGGTGGAACCTACGAGCAGTACTTC
CDR3 protein: CATSPPGGTYEQYF
J gene: TRBJ2-7
D gene: .
V gene: TRBV15
clone size: .

CDR3 DNA: TGTGCCAGCAGCGTAGGACTAGCGGGAGTCGTGGAGACCCAGTACTTC
CDR3 protein: CASSVGLAGVVETQYF
J gene: TRBJ2-5
D gene: TRBD2
V gene: TRBV9
clone size: .

CDR3 DNA: TGTGCCATCAGGGGACAGGGCCCGAATCAGCCCCAGCATTTT
CDR3 protein: CAIRGQGPNQPQHF
J gene: TRBJ1-5
D gene: TRBD1
V gene: TRBV10-3
clone size: .

CDR3 DNA: TGTGCCAGCAGCCCTAGCGGTACCTCTCTTGGGGCCAACGTCCTGACTTTC
CDR3 protein: CASSPSGTSLGANVLTF
J gene: TRBJ2-6
D gene: TRBD2
V gene: TRBV6-2/TRBV6-3
clone size: .

CDR3 DNA: TGTGCCAGCAGCATAGAGGGAGGAGAGCAGTTCTTC
CDR3 protein: CASSIEGGEQFF
J gene: TRBJ2-1
D gene: .
V gene: TRBV9
clone size: .

CDR3 DNA: TGTGCCAGCTCACAAGGGACAGGCGTTAATGAAAAACTGTTTTTT
CDR3 protein: CASSQGTGVNEKLFF
J gene: TRBJ1-4
D gene: TRBD1
V gene: TRBV18
clone size: once

CDR3 DNA: TGCGCCAGCAGCTTGGACAGTCCATCCTACGAGCAGTACTTC
CDR3 protein: CASSLDSPSYEQYF
J gene: TRBJ2-7
D gene: .
V gene: TRBV5-1
clone size: .

CDR3 DNA: TGTGCCAGCAGCTTGTTAGCGGGAGGGCCCACAGATACGCAGTATTTT
CDR3 protein: CASSLLAGGPTDTQYF
J gene: TRBJ2-3
D gene: TRBD2
V gene: TRBV7-6
clone size: .

CDR3 DNA: TGTGCCAGCAGTTTAGTAGATCCCGATCTTAACTATAATTCACCCCTCCACTTT
CDR3 protein: CASSLVDPDLNYNSPLHF
J gene: TRBJ1-6
D gene: .
V gene: TRBV27
clone size: .

CDR3 DNA: TGTGCCAGTAGTCCAATAGCGGGGGGAAGGAATGAGCAGTTCTTC
CDR3 protein: CASSPIAGGRNEQFF
J gene: TRBJ2-1
D gene: TRBD2
V gene: TRBV19
clone size: .

CDR3 DNA: TGTGCCAGCTCACCAGTCTCAGAATTGAACACTGAAGCTTTCTTT
CDR3 protein: CASSPVSELNTEAFF
J gene: TRBJ1-1
D gene: .
V gene: TRBV18
clone size: .

CDR3 DNA: TGTGCCAGCAGCCGACTAGCGGCCACCGGGGAGCTGTTTTTT
CDR3 protein: CASSRLAATGELFF
J gene: TRBJ2-2
D gene: TRBD2
V gene: TRBV11-2
clone size: .

CDR3 DNA: TGCGCCAGCAGCCAAGCTAAACTAGCGGGAGGGAAGCAAGAGACCCAGTACTTC
CDR3 protein: CASSQAKLAGGKQETQYF
J gene: TRBJ2-5
D gene: TRBD2
V gene: TRBV4-1
clone size: .

CDR3 DNA: TGTGCCACCAGTAGTTTCGGGACAGGGAGTGATAACAGTGGCTACACCTTC
CDR3 protein: CATSSFGTGSDNSGYTF
J gene: TRBJ1-2
D gene: TRBD1
V gene: TRBV24-1
clone size: .

CDR3 DNA: TGTGCCAGCAGTTCCTCACTTGGGGGGCCCTACTATGGCTACACCTTC
CDR3 protein: CASSSSLGGPYYGYTF
J gene: TRBJ1-2
D gene: .
V gene: TRBV6-5
clone size: .

CDR3 DNA: TGTGCCAGCAGCCAAGACGTGTCGGAGACCCAGTACTTC
CDR3 protein: CASSQDVSETQYF
J gene: TRBJ2-5
D gene: .
V gene: TRBV4-2
clone size: .

CDR3 DNA: TGTGCCACCAGCAGAGATTCCAGACTAGCGGGGGGTCCGGAGACCCAGTACTTC
CDR3 protein: CATSRDSRLAGGPETQYF
J gene: TRBJ2-5
D gene: TRBD2
V gene: TRBV15
clone size: .

CDR3 DNA: TGTGCCAGCAGTGAGGGGACTAGCGGTTGGAGGCAAGAGACCCAGTACTTC
CDR3 protein: CASSEGTSGWRQETQYF
J gene: TRBJ2-5
D gene: TRBD2
V gene: TRBV25-1
clone size: .

CDR3 DNA: TGTGCCAGCAGCCCCGGCCGGGGCTCTGGAAACACCATATATTTT
CDR3 protein: CASSPGRGSGNTIYF
J gene: TRBJ1-3
D gene: .
V gene: TRBV2
clone size: .

CDR3 DNA: TGTGCCAGCAGACGAGGAAGGGGGGCCGATACGCAGTATTTT
CDR3 protein: CASRRGRGADTQYF
J gene: TRBJ2-3
D gene: .
V gene: TRBV6-5
clone size: .

CDR3 DNA: TGTGCCAGTAGTACCCGGACTAATCTTGAGCAGTTCTTC
CDR3 protein: CASSTRTNLEQFF
J gene: TRBJ2-1
D gene: .
V gene: TRBV19
clone size: .

CDR3 DNA: TGTGCCAGCAGTTACGGACAGACGCGCCCGTATGGCTACACCTTC
CDR3 protein: CASSYGQTRPYGYTF
J gene: TRBJ1-2
D gene: .
V gene: TRBV6-2/TRBV6-3
clone size: .

CDR3 DNA: TGTGCCAGCAGTGACGCCGGACAGTTTAATGAAAAACTGTTTTTT
CDR3 protein: CASSDAGQFNEKLFF
J gene: TRBJ1-4
D gene: .
V gene: TRBV6-1
clone size: few

CDR3 DNA: TGTGCCAGCAGTTCCTTCCAGTTGGGCGAAAGGGGCGAGCAGTACTTC
CDR3 protein: CASSSFQLGERGEQYF
J gene: TRBJ2-7
D gene: .
V gene: TRBV6-5
clone size: .